These 24 T cell receptor beta chains were sequenced from one sample in a study of molecular identifiers for immune sequencing clone quantification. TCRdb re-analysed the PCR reads in MiXCR, keeping a single row per CDR3 protein. The data hold a few hundred thousand distinct CDR3 sequences, with around 23% observed a single time. Sequenced: naive CD8+ T cells from blood, with Jurkat cell RNA spiked in. Subset of the sample: FACS-sorted CD8+CD4-CCR7+CD45RA+ naive T cells. Receptor source: a human donor in good health. Some libraries in this study had Jurkat cell RNA spiked in.

The chain employs TRBV20-1 and TRBJ2-3; D not certain. The CDR3 has 14 residues. Germline V gene sequence: CDR1 DFQATT, CDR2 SNEGSKA (reference sequence). CDR3 DNA sequence: TGCAGCAATTTGCTGGCAGGTGGCACAGATACGCAGTATTTT. As protein: CSNLLAGGTDTQYF.

A few counts support this clonotype. The chain has TRBV6-5 and TRBJ1-5, with D perhaps TRBD1 (5 bases). CDR1 and CDR2 (germline): MNHEY, SVGAGI. V was trimmed by 2 bases and J by 7 bases, leaving 12 bases between them. The length of the CDR3 is 14 residues. CDR3 sequence: CASSYSGQVQPQHF. The CDR3 bases are TGTGCCAGCAGTTACAGCGGACAAGTGCAGCCCCAGCATTTT.

This clonotype was counted only a few times. The chain recombines TRBV6-2 or TRBV6-3 with TRBJ2-7; 8 bases are shared with TRBD1. This CDR3 comprises 13 residues. Germline CDR1 and CDR2: MNHEY and SVGEGT. Germline trimming cut 8 bases from V and 0 bases from J; bases unmatched to any gene: 3. CDR3 amino acids: CASGDRPSYEQYF. The CDR3 coding sequence is TGTGCCAGCGGGGACAGGCCCTCCTACGAGCAGTACTTC.

This clonotype was picked up many times. The chain uses TRBV6-5 and TRBJ1-1; D is uncertain. The CDR3 is 13 residues long. V was shortened by 2 bases and J by 1 base, with 5 bases between the two germline ends. Per germline, CDR1 MNHEY and CDR2 SVGAGI. The CDR3 DNA reads TGTGCCAGCAGTTACACAGAGAACACTGAAGCTTTCTTT. This codes for CASSYTENTEAFF.

The chain is built from TRBV12-3 or TRBV12-4 and TRBJ2-7; tentative D call: TRBD2 (6 bases). V shed 6 bases and J shed 3 bases, with 15 bases lying between them. CDR3 size: 14 residues. For the CDR3, the DNA is TGTGCCAGCAGCCCGCTAGCGTGTGGCTACGAGCAGTACTTC. Residues: CASSPLACGYEQYF.

This clonotype was seen a few times. The chain has TRBV19 and TRBJ2-1; D gene uncertain. Germline V gives CDR1 LNHDA, CDR2 SQIVND (reference sequence). The CDR3 has 13 residues. Trimming removed 7 bases at V and 5 bases at J, with 12 bases between. This chain's CDR3 is CASTEDPHNEQFF. For the CDR3, the DNA is TGTGCCAGTACCGAAGATCCGCACAATGAGCAGTTCTTC.

The chain couples TRBV20-1 to TRBJ2-3; D remains unclear. The CDR3 is made up of 11 amino acids. Trimming removed 3 bases at V and 3 bases at J, with 4 bases between. The V gene's germline CDR1 is DFQATT and CDR2 SNEGSKA (reference sequence). DNA for the CDR3: TGCAGTGCTAGGAATACAGATACGCAGTATTTT. Encoded protein: CSARNTDTQYF.

There are a few counts of this clonotype. The rearrangement joins TRBV27 to TRBJ2-3; perhaps TRBD2 as D (6 bases). Trimming stripped 3 bases from V and 4 bases from J, with 17 bases between. The CDR3 covers 16 residues. CDR1 is MNHEY, CDR2 SMNVEV, per germline (reference sequence). The CDR3 is CASSFRPRGGADTQYF. The CDR3 DNA sequence: TGTGCCAGCAGTTTCCGCCCAAGAGGCGGGGCAGATACGCAGTATTTT.

This clonotype was detected a few times. The rearrangement uses TRBV7-8 and TRBJ2-7; D tentatively fits TRBD1 or TRBD2 (5 bases each). The V gene's germline CDR1 is SGHVS and CDR2 FQNEAQ. The CDR3 is made up of 14 amino acids. The V end lost 3 bases, the J end lost 4 bases, and 13 bases lay between the germline ends. CDR3 in amino acids: CASSFRDAVYEQYF. The CDR3 DNA reads TGTGCCAGCAGCTTCCGGGACGCGGTTTACGAGCAGTACTTC.

This clonotype was counted a few times. This chain links TRBV7-9 with TRBJ2-2, with D unclear. Per germline, CDR1 SEHNR and CDR2 FQNEAQ (reference sequence). The CDR3 has 14 residues. V was cut by 5 bases and J by 1 base, with 8 bases left in between. Here the CDR3 reads CASSRNENTGELFF. The CDR3 coding sequence is TGTGCCAGCAGCCGAAATGAGAACACCGGGGAGCTGTTTTTT.

Remarks on this clonotype: The CDR3 does not end in the conserved phenylalanine or tryptophan, so this is likely a read error. The V gene is TRBV4-1, the J gene TRBJ2-1; possible D gene TRBD1, 6 bases. The ends were cut back, 5 bases at V and 2 bases at J, with 13 bases in the middle. Germline V gene sequence: CDR1 MGHRA, CDR2 YSYEKL. This CDR3 has 15 residues. CDR3 region: CASSGRDIAYNEQFL. The DNA for the CDR3 is TGCGCCAGCAGCGGCCGGGACATAGCCTACAATGAGCAGTTCCTC.

The rearrangement joins TRBV25-1 to TRBJ2-7; maybe TRBD2 (6 bases). Trimming cost V 1 base and J 5 bases, with 18 bases left between them. This CDR3 is built from 16 residues. CDR1 is MGHDK, CDR2 SYGVNS, per germline. The CDR3 protein is CASSELDPGEGDEQYF. CDR3 coding DNA: TGTGCCAGCAGTGAATTGGACCCGGGAGAAGGCGACGAGCAGTACTTC.

The rearrangement links TRBV24-1 to TRBJ1-1; D is ambiguous. The ends were cut back, 1 base at V and 9 bases at J, with 8 bases in the middle. The CDR3 extends over 12 amino acids. CDR1 and CDR2 from the germline V gene are KGHDR and SFDVKD. DNA of the CDR3: TGTGCCACCAGTGATTTTGCCGGGAAAGCTTTCTTT. Protein product: CATSDFAGKAFF.

Concerning this clonotype: This may arise from a read error, as a much more abundant clone is one base away. This chain links TRBV7-2 with TRBJ2-5; D is unclear. Trimming shortened V by 5 bases and J by 9 bases, and 22 bases separated the two germline ends. The V gene's germline CDR1 is SGHTA and CDR2 FQGNSA. The CDR3 runs to 15 residues. Here the CDR3 reads CASSRNTEALRAQYF. The CDR3 coding sequence is TGTGCCAGCAGCCGTAACACCGAGGCGCTTAGGGCCCAGTACTTC.

This sequence joins TRBV9 and TRBJ2-5; 10 nucleotides align to TRBD2. This CDR3 has 16 residues. The V gene's germline CDR1 is SGDLS and CDR2 YYNGEE. The junction had 2 bases not matched to a gene; V was cut back by 0 bases and J by 0 bases. The CDR3 protein is CASSVVTSGDQETQYF. Written as DNA, the CDR3 is TGTGCCAGCAGCGTAGTAACTAGCGGGGACCAAGAGACCCAGTACTTC.

The sample holds many counts of this clonotype. The chain uses TRBV27 and TRBJ2-5; D ambiguous. The germline V gene has CDR1 MNHEY and CDR2 SMNVEV (reference sequence). The V end lost 2 bases, the J end lost 1 base, and 5 bases lay between the germline ends. The CDR3 length is 13 residues. The DNA for the CDR3 is TGTGCCAGCAGTTTACGCGGCCAAGAGACCCAGTACTTC. Translated, it gives CASSLRGQETQYF.

V is TRBV10-2 and J is TRBJ1-3; D is undetermined. In germline, CDR1 is WSHSY, CDR2 SAAADI. The V and J ends lost 2 bases and 2 bases respectively, with 10 bases between them. The CDR3 totals 15 residues. This CDR3 is CASSEVGGTGNTIYF. As DNA, the CDR3 is TGCGCCAGCAGTGAGGTGGGAGGTACTGGAAACACCATATATTTT.

The V and J genes are TRBV2 and TRBJ2-1, with D possibly TRBD2 on 5 matching bases. The CDR3 runs 14 residues. The germline gives CDR1 SNHLY, CDR2 FYNNEI. Deletions cut 3 bases from V and 7 bases from J, with 13 bases between. For the CDR3, the DNA is TGTGCCAGCAGTGATTGGGGTAGACTAAATGAGCAGTTCTTC. Its protein is CASSDWGRLNEQFF.

About this clonotype itself: At one boundary the junction diverges from the germline segment, which might be a read error. The chain employs TRBV4-1 and TRBJ2-5; 7 nucleotides match TRBD2. This CDR3 has 14 residues. The germline gives CDR1 MGHRA, CDR2 YSYEKL. CDR3 nucleotide sequence: TGCGCCTGCAGCCAGCAGCGGGGCCAAGAGACCCAGTACTTC. Translation gives CACSQQRGQETQYF.

In regard to this clonotype: It may be a read error: a sequence one base away is much more abundant. The rearrangement links TRBV7-9 to TRBJ2-6, with TRBD2 as a possible D gene (6 bases). Germline V gene sequence: CDR1 SEHNR, CDR2 FQNEAQ (reference sequence). CDR3 size: 14 residues. Trimming stripped 8 bases from V and 4 bases from J, with 12 bases between. The CDR3 DNA reads as TGTGCCAGCGGTTGGGACTCCGGGGCCAACGTCCTGACTTTC. It encodes CASGWDSGANVLTF.

CDR3 loop: CASTYHGGPYSTDTQYF. The CDR3 nucleotides are TGTGCCAGCACCTATCACGGGGGGCCCTATAGCACAGATACGCAGTATTTT. The rearrangement joins TRBV7-9 to TRBJ2-3; tentative D call: TRBD2 (7 bases). Per the germline V gene, CDR1 is SEHNR and CDR2 is FQNEAQ (reference sequence). The CDR3 loop spans 17 amino acids. Trimming took 7 bases from V and 0 from J, leaving 20 bases between them.

The chain couples TRBV7-9 to TRBJ2-7, with 9 bases fitting TRBD2. Trimming at V came to 5 bases and at J to 6 bases, leaving 11 bases not matched to a gene. Per the germline V gene, CDR1 is SEHNR and CDR2 is FQNEAQ (reference sequence). CDR3 length equals 15 residues. This CDR3 is CASSPPGSGGSEQYF. The CDR3 nucleotides read TGTGCCAGCAGCCCCCCCGGTAGCGGGGGTTCCGAGCAGTACTTC.

This clonotype was picked up a small number of times. The chain is built from TRBV4-3 and TRBJ1-3; D uncertain. This CDR3 region has 17 residues. Germline V gene lookup returns CDR1 LGHNA and CDR2 YSLEER. V lost 0 bases and J lost 0, with 12 bases in between. CDR3 amino acids: CASSQDLLEYSGNTIYF. The CDR3 DNA is TGCGCCAGCAGCCAAGATTTGCTAGAGTACTCTGGAAACACCATATATTTT.

This clonotype was detected a few times. The chain recombines TRBV9 with TRBJ2-3; D unresolved. V gave up 6 bases and J gave up 4 bases, with 9 bases separating them. The CDR3 has 12 amino acids. Germline CDR1 is SGDLS and CDR2 is YYNGEE. The DNA of the CDR3 is TGTGCCAGCAACCTCCCAGCAGATACGCAGTATTTT. Amino acids: CASNLPADTQYF. Looking up the rest from reference TRBV9 and TRBJ2-3 gives the full variable domain: DSGVTQTPKHLITATGQRVTLRCSPRSGDLSVYWYQQSLDQGLQFLIQYYNGEERAKGNILERFSAQQFPDLHSELNLSSLELGDSALYFCASNLPADTQYFGPGTRLTVL.